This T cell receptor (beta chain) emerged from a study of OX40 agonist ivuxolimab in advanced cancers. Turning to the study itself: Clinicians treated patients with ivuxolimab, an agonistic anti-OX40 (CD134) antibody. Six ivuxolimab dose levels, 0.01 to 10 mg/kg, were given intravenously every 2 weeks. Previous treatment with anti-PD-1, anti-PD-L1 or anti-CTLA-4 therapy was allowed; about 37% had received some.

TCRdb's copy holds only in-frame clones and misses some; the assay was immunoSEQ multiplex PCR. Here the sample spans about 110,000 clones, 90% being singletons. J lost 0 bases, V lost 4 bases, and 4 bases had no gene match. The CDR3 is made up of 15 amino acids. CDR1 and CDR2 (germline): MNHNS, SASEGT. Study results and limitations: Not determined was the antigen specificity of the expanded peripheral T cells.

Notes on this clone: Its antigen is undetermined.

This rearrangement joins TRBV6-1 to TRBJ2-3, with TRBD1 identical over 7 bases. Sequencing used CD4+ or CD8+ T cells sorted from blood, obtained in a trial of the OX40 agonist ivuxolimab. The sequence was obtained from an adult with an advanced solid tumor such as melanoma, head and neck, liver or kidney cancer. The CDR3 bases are TGTGCCAGCAGTGTTTCACAGGGGAGCACAGATACGCAGTATTTT. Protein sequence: CASSVSQGSTDTQYF.